This T cell receptor (beta chain) originates from a study of T cells in localized non-small cell lung cancer (dated by TCRdb to between 2020 and 2021). For context, the study as a whole: The study analyzed T cell repertoires of a few hundred early-stage NSCLC patients, comparing tumors and uninvolved tumor-adjacent lungs. NSCLC patients had a mean age of roughly 69 years, and fewer than 150 were male and about 110 female. All 240 or so NSCLC patients in the cohort were treatment-naive and had localized lung tumors that were resected.

As encoded in the germline V gene (reference sequence), CDR1 is MNHEY while CDR2 is SMNVEV. The CDR3 goes from the cysteine to the phenylalanine over 14 residues. The read is trimmed to its CDR3 DNA, 42 bases read in frame from base 1. Trimming removed 3 bases from V and 7 bases from J, leaving 16 bases between the germline ends. TCR beta CDR3 regions were sequenced from DNA using the immunoSEQ Assay. Per the source publication's procedure: To compute T cell density, TCR beta template counts were normalized to usable DNA, which was estimated by amplifying housekeeping genes. Richness was estimated using the preseqR package, with extrapolation to 400,000 templates for PBMC samples and to 120,000 templates for tissue samples. Clonality was calculated as one minus Pielou's evenness. Differential abundance testing on productive amino-acid clonotypes, with a minimum total count of 5 and an alpha of 0.1, was used to identify tissue-enriched TCRs. The Jaccard Index and the Morisita Overlap Index were used to measure repertoire overlap between compartments. GLIPH grouped TCR beta CDR3s together with public tetramer-defined viral CDR3s, and a viral motif had to include at least three viral sequences and also show V-gene enrichment. Here the immuneACCESS table is served through TCRdb, limited to in-frame sequences with V and J called. Missing clones are a known gap in these copies; in checked studies unresolved V genes cover under half, and the rest lacks a known reason. That table is the source of V, J and clone size, and D and trimming were worked out from the DNA. The sample table contains 50,000 to 60,000 clones; only one count was recorded for around 80% of them. The ten largest clones take up more than 4% of the sample.

What the study reported, not specific to this receptor: Uninvolved tumor-adjacent lung showed the highest T cell clonality, higher than tumor, which suggests more focused antigenic responses in the uninvolved tumor-adjacent lung. Higher blood T cell density associated with longer overall survival, while higher adjacent-lung clonality associated with shorter survival. Because multi-region sequencing of the tumors was not done, intratumor heterogeneity could not be ruled out. Because of the exploratory design, TCR variables were selected using unadjusted p-values without false-discovery rate correction. Of the top 100 tumor clones, a median of 57 were detected in paired uninvolved adjacent lung; 28 were also among that lung's top 100.

At diagnosis, peripheral blood, uninvolved tumor-adjacent lung and tumor were collected and were preserved as a mix of fresh-frozen and FFPE material. Blood samples were analyzed as peripheral blood mononuclear cells for TCR repertoire profiling. Points on this clone: Which antigen it targets is not known. No much larger clone exists at a distance of one base, and base qualities are not known.

This clonotype was obtained from a woman aged 35 to 70 with stage II lung adenocarcinoma. Sequencing was performed on PBMCs, taken before any cancer treatment. The sequence is built from TRBV27 and TRBJ2-7; the D gene remains uncertain. The CDR3 here reads CASSFLHGYREQYF. The DNA is TGTGCCAGCAGTTTCCTCCACGGTTATAGAGAGCAGTACTTC.